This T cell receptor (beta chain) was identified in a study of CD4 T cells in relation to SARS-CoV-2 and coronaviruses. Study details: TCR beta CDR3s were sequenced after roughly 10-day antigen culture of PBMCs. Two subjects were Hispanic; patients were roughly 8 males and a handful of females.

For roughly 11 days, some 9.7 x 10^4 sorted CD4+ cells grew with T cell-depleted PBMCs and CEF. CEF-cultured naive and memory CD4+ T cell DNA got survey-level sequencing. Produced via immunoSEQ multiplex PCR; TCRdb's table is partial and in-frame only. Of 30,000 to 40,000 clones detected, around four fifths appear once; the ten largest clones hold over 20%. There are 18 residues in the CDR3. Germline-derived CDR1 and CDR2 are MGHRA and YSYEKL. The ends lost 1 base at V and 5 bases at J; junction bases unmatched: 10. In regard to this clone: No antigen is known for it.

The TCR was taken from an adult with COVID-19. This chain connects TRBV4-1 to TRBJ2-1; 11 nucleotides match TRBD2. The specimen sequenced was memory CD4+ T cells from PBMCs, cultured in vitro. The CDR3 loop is CASSQVLLGTSGNNEQFF. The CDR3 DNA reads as TGCGCCAGCAGCCAAGTTTTGTTAGGGACTAGCGGCAACAATGAGCAGTTCTTC.